This passage covers 26 T cell receptor beta chains from one sample sequenced in a study of Ad26.COV2.S vaccination and SARS-CoV-2 variants (dated by TCRdb to about 2021). The library relied on the immunoSEQ multiplex PCR assay. TCRdb carries this immuneACCESS record with in-frame sequences only. Its versions omit some clonotypes, under half of them owing to an unresolved V gene in the studies checked, with the rest unexplained. The sample includes over 400,000 clones, with about 92% observed a single time. The ten largest clonotypes hold less than 5.5% of the sample. The treatment or condition label, read with the paper, signifies: roughly 18 received Ad26.COV2.S at low or high dose, single or two shots; a few received placebo; per-sample allocation not given. For vaccine and placebo recipients, repertoires were sequenced using samples collected on day 63 after the first injection. The input for sequencing was peripheral blood, taken in a trial of Ad26.COV2.S vaccine versus placebo. The source is a person between 18 and 65 years old who received the Ad26.COV2.S COVID-19 vaccine or a placebo.

This clone was counted a single time. J is TRBJ2-3 and V is TRBV15; D is undetermined. V lost 0 bases to trimming and J lost 2 bases, with 12 bases between them. CDR1 and CDR2 from the germline V gene are LNHNV and YYDKDF (reference sequence). The CDR3 has 16 residues. CDR3 bases: TGTGCCACCAGCAGAGATCGCCTAGAAGTCACAGATACGCAGTATTTT. Encoded protein: CATSRDRLEVTDTQYF.

This rearrangement joins TRBV30 to TRBJ2-3, with TRBD2 identical over 12 bases. V trimming: 4 bases; J trimming: 4 bases; junction bases outside the gene matches: 6. Per germline, CDR1 GTSNPN and CDR2 SVGIG (reference sequence). This CDR3 has 15 residues. The chain's CDR3 is CAWTRTSGIADTQYF. The DNA of the CDR3 is TGTGCCTGGACCAGGACTAGCGGGATCGCAGATACGCAGTATTTT.

J is TRBJ2-7 and V is TRBV9, with 7 bases that match TRBD1. V lost 7 bases to trimming and J lost 2 bases; unmatched junction nucleotides: 15. This CDR3 has 16 amino acids. Per germline, CDR1 SGDLS and CDR2 YYNGEE. The CDR3 DNA sequence: TGTGCCAGCTCCCGCGTCACAGGGGCGCAGACCTACGAGCAGTACTTC. This gives the protein CASSRVTGAQTYEQYF.

The chain links TRBV27 to TRBJ2-1; TRBD1 aligns across 8 bases. CDR1 MNHEY and CDR2 SMNVEV come from the germline V gene (reference sequence). Trimming at V came to 6 bases and at J to 2 bases, leaving 6 bases not matched to a gene. The length of the CDR3 is 15 residues. The CDR3 protein is CASSRQGIPYNEQFF. The CDR3 DNA reads as TGTGCCAGCAGCCGACAGGGGATTCCCTACAATGAGCAGTTCTTC.

V usage is TRBV9 and J usage is TRBJ2-5; TRBD2 is a possible D gene (7 bases). The CDR3 loop spans 15 amino acids. Germline CDR1 reads SGDLS; CDR2 reads YYNGEE. V was trimmed by 0 bases and J by 6 bases, leaving 15 bases between them. The CDR3 spells CASSVGERGGKTQYF. CDR3 DNA sequence: TGTGCCAGCAGCGTAGGAGAGAGGGGGGGAAAGACCCAGTACTTC. Variable domain in full (rest from reference TRBV9 and TRBJ2-5): DSGVTQTPKHLITATGQRVTLRCSPRSGDLSVYWYQQSLDQGLQFLIQYYNGEERAKGNILERFSAQQFPDLHSELNLSSLELGDSALYFCASSVGERGGKTQYFGPGTRLLVL.

The gene calls are TRBV28 and TRBJ2-7; 9 bases map to TRBD1. This CDR3 is built from 14 residues. Germline V gives CDR1 MDHEN, CDR2 SYDVKM. The trim removed 5 bases at V and 5 bases at J, leaving 7 bases unmatched. CDR3 DNA: TGTGCCAGCAGTCCCGGGACAGGGCTCCACGAGCAGTACTTC. It codes for CASSPGTGLHEQYF.

This chain uses TRBV7-8 with TRBJ1-5; no reliable D call. Looked up from germline, CDR1 is SGHVS and CDR2 is FQNEAQ. The V and J ends lost 5 bases and 0 bases respectively, with 8 bases between them. This CDR3 is built from 14 residues. The CDR3 protein is CASSPLNSNQPQHF. For the CDR3, the DNA is TGTGCCAGCAGCCCATTGAATAGCAATCAGCCCCAGCATTTT.

The chain couples TRBV7-8 to TRBJ2-7; TRBD2 matches 14 bases. Unmatched junction bases numbered 15, after V lost 1 base and J lost 7 bases. The CDR3 has 19 amino acids. CDR1 and CDR2 from the germline V gene are SGHVS and FQNEAQ. The CDR3: CASSLGWAGTSGGGQEQYF. The CDR3 DNA sequence: TGTGCCAGCAGCTTAGGATGGGCGGGGACTAGCGGGGGTGGACAAGAGCAGTACTTC.

CDR3 in amino acids: CSVEERGRTDTQYF. In DNA, the CDR3 is TGCAGCGTTGAGGAGAGGGGCCGCACAGATACGCAGTATTTT. This chain uses TRBV29-1 with TRBJ2-3; D is possibly TRBD1 or TRBD2 (5 bases each). Trimming removed 3 bases at V and 1 base at J, with 11 bases between. Per the germline V gene, CDR1 is SQVTM and CDR2 is ANQGSEA. The CDR3 runs 14 residues.

The genes are TRBV7-9 and TRBJ2-3; D uncertain. The germline V gene encodes CDR1 SEHNR and CDR2 FQNEAQ (reference sequence). The CDR3 spans 13 residues. V lost 3 bases and J lost 5, with 9 bases in between. The CDR3 sequence: CASSLALQDTQYF. As DNA, the CDR3 is TGTGCCAGCAGCTTGGCCTTGCAAGATACGCAGTATTTT.

J is TRBJ2-5 and V is TRBV2, with D perhaps matching TRBD1 (6 bases). CDR3 length: 13 residues. Per the germline V gene, CDR1 is SNHLY and CDR2 is FYNNEI. Trimming shortened V by 5 bases and J by 4 bases, and 11 bases separated the two germline ends. CDR3 bases: TGTGCCAGCAGTTCGGACAGTCGAGAGACCCAGTACTTC. It encodes CASSSDSRETQYF.

The gene calls are TRBV9 and TRBJ2-3; D unresolved. Trimming took 4 bases from V and 11 from J, leaving 11 bases between them. The germline V gene has CDR1 SGDLS and CDR2 YYNGEE. CDR3 size: 11 residues. CDR3 region: CASSPLRGQYF. CDR3 nucleotides: TGTGCCAGCAGCCCGTTACGTGGGCAGTATTTT.

Turning to this clone: The junction departs from germline at one end; a sequencing error may be responsible. V usage is TRBV4-3 and J usage is TRBJ1-5; D is unclear. The CDR3 sequence is 16 residues long. CDR1 and CDR2 from the germline V gene are LGHNA and YSLEER. The CDR3 reads CTSSQDSGGRNQPQHF. The CDR3 DNA reads as TGCACCAGCAGCCAAGATTCAGGAGGGCGCAATCAGCCCCAGCATTTT.

The chain employs TRBV7-9 and TRBJ2-7, with TRBD2 matching over 12 bases. Germline V lookup: CDR1 SEHNR, CDR2 FQNEAQ (reference sequence). V was pared by 7 bases and J by 2 bases, with 15 bases of the junction left unmatched. The CDR3 is 18 residues long. CDR3 bases: TGTGCCAGCATCGGAAAGACTAGCGGGAGTGGTAGGACCTACGAGCAGTACTTC. It codes for CASIGKTSGSGRTYEQYF.

The V and J genes are TRBV2 and TRBJ2-5; 8 nucleotides align to TRBD2. Trimming at V came to 8 bases and at J to 4 bases, leaving 6 bases not matched to a gene. The CDR3 length is 13 residues. Germline lookup yields CDR1 SNHLY and CDR2 FYNNEI. CDR3 amino acids: CASQREWGETQYF. The CDR3 coding sequence is TGTGCCAGCCAGCGGGAGTGGGGAGAGACCCAGTACTTC.

This chain connects TRBV29-1 to TRBJ2-7; the match to TRBD1 covers 10 bases. J gave up 4 bases and V 2 bases, and 2 bases lay outside the gene matches. Germline V lookup: CDR1 SQVTM, CDR2 ANQGSEA. This CDR3 contains 13 residues. The DNA of the CDR3 is TGCAGCGTTGAACCGGGACAGGGGTACGAGCAGTACTTC. Translating gives CSVEPGQGYEQYF.

V gene TRBV30 combines with J gene TRBJ2-1; D call uncertain. Germline lookup yields CDR1 GTSNPN and CDR2 SVGIG (reference sequence). The germline V and J ends were trimmed by 1 base and 9 bases, with 10 bases remaining between them. The CDR3 extends over 12 amino acids. CDR3 amino acids: CAWSDLATEQFF. CDR3 sequence (DNA): TGTGCCTGGAGTGATTTGGCCACTGAGCAGTTCTTC.

The gene calls are TRBV19 and TRBJ2-3; TRBD1 matches 9 bases. CDR3 length: 14 residues. Per germline, CDR1 LNHDA and CDR2 SQIVND (reference sequence). The trim removed 5 bases at V and 4 bases at J, leaving 4 bases unmatched. CDR3 residues: CASSEDRGPDTQYF. The CDR3 nucleotides are TGTGCCAGTAGTGAGGACAGGGGACCAGATACGCAGTATTTT.

The chain uses TRBV19 and TRBJ2-1; 10 positions agree with TRBD2. V shed 5 bases, J shed 4 bases, and the junction held 8 bases outside the gene matches. The CDR3 is 16 residues long. CDR1 is LNHDA, CDR2 SQIVND, per germline (reference sequence). The CDR3 spells CASSRLAGPTYNEQFF. The CDR3 DNA reads TGTGCCAGTAGTCGACTAGCGGGTCCTACTTACAATGAGCAGTTCTTC.

The CDR3 reads CATSDAQGNSGELFF. As DNA, the CDR3 is TGTGCCACCAGTGATGCACAGGGTAATTCCGGGGAGCTGTTTTTT. The chain joins TRBV24-1 to TRBJ2-2; TRBD1 might be the D (6 bases). From germline, CDR1 is KGHDR and CDR2 SFDVKD. The V end lost 3 bases, the J end lost 6 bases, and 13 bases lay between the germline ends. CDR3 length equals 15 residues.

J is TRBJ2-1 and V is TRBV13, with D perhaps matching TRBD1 (5 bases). This CDR3 is built from 12 residues. V lost 5 bases to trimming and J lost 4 bases, with 6 bases between them. Germline V lookup: CDR1 PRHDT, CDR2 FYEKMQ (reference sequence). The CDR3 is CASSDRYNEQFF. The CDR3 DNA sequence: TGTGCCAGCAGCGACAGATACAATGAGCAGTTCTTC. The whole variable domain, filled in from reference TRBV13 and TRBJ2-1, reads AAGVIQSPRHLIKEKRETATLKCYPIPRHDTVYWYQQGPGQDPQFLISFYEKMQSDKGSIPDRFSAQQFSDYHSELNMSSLELGDSALYFCASSDRYNEQFFGPGTRLTVL.

The chain uses TRBV11-1 and TRBJ1-1; D not certain. This CDR3 comprises 12 residues. CDR1 SGHAT and CDR2 FQDESV come from the germline V gene (reference sequence). Trimming left V 3 bases short and J 7 bases short, with 9 bases between. The CDR3 loop is CASSFRGVEAFF. The CDR3 DNA reads as TGTGCCAGCAGCTTTCGGGGAGTTGAAGCTTTCTTT.

The chain combines TRBV30 with TRBJ2-7; D is ambiguous. There are 12 residues in the CDR3. Germline V gene data show CDR1 as GTSNPN and CDR2 as SVGIG (reference sequence). Deletions cut 3 bases from V and 2 bases from J, with 8 bases between. CDR3 in amino acids: CAWSTSTYEQYF. As DNA, the CDR3 is TGTGCCTGGAGCACTTCCACCTACGAGCAGTACTTC.

The rearrangement links TRBV19 to TRBJ2-7; the D gene is possibly TRBD1 (6 bases). CDR1 and CDR2 from the germline V gene are LNHDA and SQIVND (reference sequence). The length of the CDR3 is 13 residues. Trimming left V 4 bases short and J 2 bases short, with 9 bases between. The CDR3 here is CASSKGETYEQYF. The CDR3 region has the DNA TGTGCCAGTAGTAAGGGGGAGACCTACGAGCAGTACTTC.

The rearrangement joins TRBV5-1 to TRBJ2-5; D uncertain. The V end was cut by 0 bases, the J end by 1 base, with 7 bases between. Germline V gene lookup returns CDR1 SGHRS and CDR2 YFSETQ. CDR3 length equals 14 residues. This CDR3 reads CASSLVGPQETQYF. CDR3 nucleotide sequence: TGCGCCAGCAGCTTGGTGGGCCCCCAAGAGACCCAGTACTTC.

The chain joins TRBV9 to TRBJ2-1; 8 nucleotides line up with TRBD2. In germline, CDR1 is SGDLS, CDR2 YYNGEE. The CDR3 length is 16 residues. V lost 3 bases, J lost 8 bases, and 13 bases stayed unmatched. The CDR3 here is CASSAGTGTSRDEQFF. The CDR3 DNA sequence: TGTGCCAGCAGCGCGGGAACCGGGACTAGTCGTGATGAGCAGTTCTTC.